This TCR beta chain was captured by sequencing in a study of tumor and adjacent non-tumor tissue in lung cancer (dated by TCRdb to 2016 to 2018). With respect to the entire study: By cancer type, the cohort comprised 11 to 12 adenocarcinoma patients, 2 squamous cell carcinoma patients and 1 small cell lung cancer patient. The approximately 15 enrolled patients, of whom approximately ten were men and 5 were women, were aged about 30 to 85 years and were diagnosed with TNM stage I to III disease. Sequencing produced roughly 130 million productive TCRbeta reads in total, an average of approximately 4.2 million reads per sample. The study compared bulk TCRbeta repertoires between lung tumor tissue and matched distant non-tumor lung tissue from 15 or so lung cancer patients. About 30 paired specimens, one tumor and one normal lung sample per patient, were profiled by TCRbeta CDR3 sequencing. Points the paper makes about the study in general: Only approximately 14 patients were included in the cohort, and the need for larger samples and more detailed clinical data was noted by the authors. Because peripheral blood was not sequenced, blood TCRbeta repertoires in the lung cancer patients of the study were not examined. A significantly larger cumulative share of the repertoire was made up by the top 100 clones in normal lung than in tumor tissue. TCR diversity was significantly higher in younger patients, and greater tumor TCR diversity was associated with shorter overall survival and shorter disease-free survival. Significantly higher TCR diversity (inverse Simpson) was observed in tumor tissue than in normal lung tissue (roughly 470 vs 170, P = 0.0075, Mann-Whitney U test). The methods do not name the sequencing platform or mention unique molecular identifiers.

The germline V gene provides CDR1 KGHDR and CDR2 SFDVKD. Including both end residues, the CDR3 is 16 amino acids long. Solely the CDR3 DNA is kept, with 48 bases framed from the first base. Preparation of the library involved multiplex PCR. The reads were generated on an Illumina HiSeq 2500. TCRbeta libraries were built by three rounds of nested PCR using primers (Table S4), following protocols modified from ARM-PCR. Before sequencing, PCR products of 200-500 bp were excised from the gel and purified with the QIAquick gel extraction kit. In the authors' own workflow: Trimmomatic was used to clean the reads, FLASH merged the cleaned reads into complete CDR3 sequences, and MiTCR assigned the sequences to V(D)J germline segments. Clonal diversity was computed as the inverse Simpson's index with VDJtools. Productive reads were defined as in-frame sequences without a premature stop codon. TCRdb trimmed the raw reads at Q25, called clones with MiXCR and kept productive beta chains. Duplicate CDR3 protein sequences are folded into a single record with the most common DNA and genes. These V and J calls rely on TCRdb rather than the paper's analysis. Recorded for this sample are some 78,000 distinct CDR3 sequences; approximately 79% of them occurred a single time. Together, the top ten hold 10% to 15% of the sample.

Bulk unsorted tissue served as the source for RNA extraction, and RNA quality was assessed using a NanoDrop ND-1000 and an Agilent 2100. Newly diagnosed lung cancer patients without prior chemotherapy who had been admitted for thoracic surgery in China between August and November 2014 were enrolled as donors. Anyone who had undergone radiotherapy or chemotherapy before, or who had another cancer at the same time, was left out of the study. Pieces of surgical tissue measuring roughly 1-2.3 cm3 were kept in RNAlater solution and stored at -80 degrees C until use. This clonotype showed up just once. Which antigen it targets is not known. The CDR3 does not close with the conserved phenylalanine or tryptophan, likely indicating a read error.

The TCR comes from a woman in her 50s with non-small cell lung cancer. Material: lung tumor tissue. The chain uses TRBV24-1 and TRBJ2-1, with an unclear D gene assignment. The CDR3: CAISKASSRSYSEQFL. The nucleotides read TGTGCCATCAGTAAGGCCAGCAGCAGATCCTACAGTGAGCAGTTCTTA.